The rows below give T cell receptor beta chains drawn from one sample of a study of beta chain features in type 1 diabetes. Some clones are missing from TCRdb's copy, which holds only in-frame ones; the method was immunoSEQ multiplex PCR. Among a few hundred thousand clones, approximately 16% were seen once, and the ten largest hold approximately 0.086%. Sequenced: naive CD4+ T cells from blood. These receptors were obtained from a man aged 25 to 40 with type 1 diabetes. The CDR3 runs from the conserved cysteine through the conserved F or W. The D gene is left open where the match is weak. Only some rows state a clone size, as once, few, many or a class for expanded clones.

J | V | D | size | DNA | CDR3
TRBJ1-2 | TRBV30 | - | - | TGTGCCTGGAGCCTTAGTACTAACTATGGCTACACCTTC | CAWSLSTNYGYTF
TRBJ2-7 | TRBV7-2 | TRBD1 | - | TGTGCCAGCAGCCACCAAAGGACAGGGGGCCTAAGGTCCTACGAGCAGTACTTC | CASSHQRTGGLRSYEQYF
TRBJ2-1 | TRBV5-1 | TRBD2 | few | TGCGCCAGCAGCTTAACAGCGGGGGCCCGTGATGAGCAGTTCTTC | CASSLTAGARDEQFF
TRBJ2-1 | TRBV7-2 | - | few | TGTGCCAGCAGCGCAGGACCAATTGTCTCCTACAATGAGCAGTTCTTC | CASSAGPIVSYNEQFF
TRBJ1-1 | TRBV7-2 | - | few | TGTGCCAGCAGCCCGATTAGGACGATCAACACTGAAGCTTTCTTT | CASSPIRTINTEAFF
TRBJ1-4 | TRBV4-3 | - | few | TGCGCCAGCAGCCAAGATTGGAGGCGGAGAGTAAATGAAAAACTGTTTTTT | CASSQDWRRRVNEKLFF
TRBJ2-3 | TRBV10-3 | TRBD1 | - | TGTGCCATCAGACCCACAGGGGCGCCTGATACGCAGTATTTT | CAIRPTGAPDTQYF
TRBJ2-5 | TRBV5-1 | - | - | TGCGCCAGCAGCTTGGGTGGATTGGAGTACTTC | CASSLGGLEYF
TRBJ2-5 | TRBV7-2 | - | few | TGTGCCAGCAGCTTAGTAGGCAGTCAAGAGACCCAGTACTTC | CASSLVGSQETQYF
TRBJ2-7 | TRBV7-2 | TRBD1 | - | TGTGCCAGCAGCTTGGGGACAGGGCCCGAGCAGTACTTC | CASSLGTGPEQYF
TRBJ2-1 | TRBV4-1 | - | few | TGCGCCAGCAGCCAAGGTTCGTCACTAGCATTCAATGAGCAGTTCTTC | CASSQGSSLAFNEQFF
TRBJ2-5 | TRBV2 | - | - | TGTGCCAGCAAGTGGGAGCGCCAAGAGACCCAGTACTTC | CASKWERQETQYF
TRBJ1-2 | TRBV4-3 | - | - | TGCGCCAGCAGCCAAGATCCTCCAGGCAGTAACTATGGCTACACCTTC | CASSQDPPGSNYGYTF
TRBJ2-5 | TRBV11-2 | - | - | TGTGCCAGCGGGGGAGTTCAGGTGGTCCAAGAGACCCAGTACTTC | CASGGVQVVQETQYF
TRBJ2-1 | TRBV19 | TRBD2 | few | TGTGCCAGTAGTTCCCGACAATGGACTAGCGGGAGACTTGAGCAGTTCTTC | CASSSRQWTSGRLEQFF
TRBJ2-5 | TRBV5-1 | - | few | TGCGCCAGCCGTGAACCCGAAGAGACCCAGTACTTC | CASREPEETQYF
TRBJ2-3 | TRBV4-3 | TRBD1 | few | TGCGCCAGCAGCCTTCTAAGACAGGGGGCAGATACGCAGTATTTT | CASSLLRQGADTQYF
TRBJ2-1 | TRBV5-1 | - | - | TGCGCCAGCAGCCCTGAACGAGTTCGCAATGAGCAGTTCTTC | CASSPERVRNEQFF